Below, 15 T cell receptor beta chains from the same sample are listed, as sequenced in a study of blood T cell repertoires in COVID-19 (dated by TCRdb to about 2020). Receptor libraries were prepared by the immunoSEQ multiplex PCR assay. The immuneACCESS repertoire file appears here via TCRdb, limited to in-frame rearrangements. These files lack a portion of the clones; in checked studies, under half of the deficit traces to unresolved V genes, and the cause of the others is not known. The sample data list under 300,000 clones, and just under 90% of these were observed just once. Roughly 1.8% of the sample rests with the top ten. Specimen: PBMCs or T cells enriched from blood (not recorded which). All receptors come from a woman aged 55 to 70 who had recovered from COVID-19.

The rearrangement uses TRBV4-1 and TRBJ2-3; 8 bases are shared with TRBD2. Germline V CDR1 and CDR2: MGHRA, YSYEKL. V lost 4 bases to trimming and J lost 4 bases; unmatched junction nucleotides: 13. The CDR3 totals 17 residues. For the CDR3, the DNA is TGCGCCAGCAGCCCCCTAAGCGGGAGACGGGTTTCAGATACGCAGTATTTT. Its protein is CASSPLSGRRVSDTQYF.

The chain links TRBV18 to TRBJ1-4; TRBD2 is a possible D gene (6 bases). The DNA end is more similar to TRBJ2-2, so the J call may be wrong. Looked up from germline, CDR1 is KGHSH and CDR2 is LQKENI. The CDR3 spans 12 residues. In DNA, the CDR3 is TGTGCCAGCTCAGTAATGCGGGAGGAGCTGTTTTTT. Translating gives CASSVMREELFF.

The chain links TRBV7-9 to TRBJ2-1, with 7 bases that match TRBD1. CDR3 length: 15 amino acids. Germline V gene data show CDR1 as SEHNR and CDR2 as FQNEAQ (reference sequence). The V gene end was trimmed by 0 bases and the J gene end by 3 bases; junction bases not matched to a gene: 2. CDR3 residues: CASSLAQGSYNEQFF. CDR3 in DNA: TGTGCCAGCAGCTTAGCACAGGGGAGCTACAATGAGCAGTTCTTC.

The rearrangement uses TRBV11-2 and TRBJ2-1; 10 nucleotides match TRBD2. The length of the CDR3 is 14 residues. V lost 6 bases, J lost 7 bases, and 6 bases stayed unmatched. Germline assignment: CDR1 SGHAT and CDR2 FQNNGV. CDR3 bases: TGTGCCAGCAGAGGGCTAGCGGGGGCAAATGAGCAGTTCTTC. Amino acid sequence: CASRGLAGANEQFF.

The J gene is TRBJ2-1, the V gene TRBV6-2 or TRBV6-3; 12 nucleotides align to TRBD2. Germline CDR1 MNHEY, CDR2 SVGEGT. V shed 0 bases, J shed 5 bases, and the junction held 8 bases outside the gene matches. This CDR3 contains 18 residues. CDR3 residues: CASSYSLGLAGTHNEQFF. The CDR3 DNA sequence: TGTGCCAGCAGTTACTCACTCGGACTAGCGGGAACCCACAATGAGCAGTTCTTC.

The chain carries TRBV7-3 and TRBJ2-1, with TRBD2 identical over 13 bases. CDR1 and CDR2 from the germline V gene are SGHTA and FQGTGA. Germline trimming cut 3 bases from V and 4 bases from J; bases unmatched to any gene: 9. This CDR3 spans 18 amino acids. The CDR3 DNA sequence: TGTGCCAGCAGCTTCCAGGGACTAGCGGGAAGGCCTTACAATGAGCAGTTCTTC. This encodes CASSFQGLAGRPYNEQFF.

The J gene is TRBJ2-1, the V gene TRBV24-1; D call uncertain. V was clipped by 8 bases and J by 2 bases, with 6 bases between them. The CDR3 runs 12 residues. Looked up from germline, CDR1 is KGHDR and CDR2 is SFDVKD. The CDR3 region is CATMGPYNEQFF. As DNA, the CDR3 is TGTGCCACCATGGGCCCCTACAATGAGCAGTTCTTC.

This clone has only a few counts. The CDR3 reads CASSQAQGWEKLFF. The CDR3 bases are TGCGCCAGCAGCCAAGCACAGGGCTGGGAAAAACTGTTTTTT. The J gene is TRBJ1-4, the V gene TRBV4-1; D possibly corresponds to TRBD1 (6 bases). The CDR3 is 14 amino acids. The germline CDR1 and CDR2 sequences are MGHRA and YSYEKL. V lost 1 base, J lost 8 bases, and 11 bases lay in between.

The chain joins TRBV5-1 to TRBJ2-5, with 13 bases aligning to TRBD2. In germline, CDR1 is SGHRS, CDR2 YFSETQ. V was pared by 4 bases and J by 0 bases, with 12 bases of the junction left unmatched. The CDR3 is made up of 19 amino acids. The CDR3 DNA is TGCGCCAGCAGCCAGGGACTAGCGGGACAAAGCCTCCACCAAGAGACCCAGTACTTC. As protein: CASSQGLAGQSLHQETQYF.

This clone was detected once. V and J are TRBV18 and TRBJ2-4; the D gene is possibly TRBD1 (5 bases). CDR3 length: 17 amino acids. V was trimmed by 4 bases and J by 9 bases, leaving 25 bases between them. The germline V gene has CDR1 KGHSH and CDR2 LQKENI. The CDR3 nucleotides read TGTGCCAGCTCACGTCGTGGGCAGGGAAATGAGTTTGTCATTCAGTACTTC. Residues: CASSRRGQGNEFVIQYF.

The chain joins TRBV18 to TRBJ1-2; TRBD1 matches 8 bases. There are 16 residues in the CDR3. The V gene end was trimmed by 3 bases and the J gene end by 4 bases; junction bases not matched to a gene: 10. CDR1 and CDR2 from the germline V gene are KGHSH and LQKENI. The CDR3 here is CASSPLDRGMGYGYTF. CDR3 DNA sequence: TGTGCCAGCTCACCCCTAGACAGGGGAATGGGCTATGGCTACACCTTC.

The gene calls are TRBV5-4 and TRBJ2-7, with 8 bases aligning to TRBD1. Germline values: CDR1 SGHNT, CDR2 YYREEE (reference sequence). V shed 0 bases and J 7 bases; nucleotides not matched to a gene: 9. The CDR3 spans 15 residues. The CDR3 DNA reads as TGTGCCAGCAGCTTGGATACAGGGGGTTTGAGGGAGCAGTACTTC. Translated, it gives CASSLDTGGLREQYF.

The chain is built from TRBV7-6 and TRBJ2-2; no clear D. Per germline, CDR1 SGHVS and CDR2 FNYEAQ. CDR3 length: 15 amino acids. V shed 2 bases and J shed 4 bases, with 11 bases lying between them. The CDR3 reads CASSLSLPGTGELFF. For the CDR3, the DNA is TGTGCCAGCAGCTTATCTCTCCCGGGCACCGGGGAGCTGTTTTTT. The complete variable domain, with remaining parts taken from reference TRBV7-6 and TRBJ2-2, reads GAGVSQSPRYKVTKRGQDVALRCDPISGHVSLYWYRQALGQGPEFLTYFNYEAQQDKSGLPNDRFSAERPEGSISTLTIQRTEQRDSAMYRCASSLSLPGTGELFFGEGSRLTVL.

V and J are TRBV7-3 and TRBJ1-6; perhaps TRBD1 as D (5 bases). V shed 5 bases and J shed 5 bases, with 10 bases lying between them. Germline values: CDR1 SGHTA, CDR2 FQGTGA. This CDR3 spans 14 amino acids. The CDR3 DNA follows: TGTGCCAGCAGCCCCGGACAAAATAATTCACCCCTCCACTTT. This gives the protein CASSPGQNNSPLHF. Based on the CDR3 plus reference TRBV7-3 and TRBJ1-6, the full variable domain is GAGVSQTPSNKVTEKGKYVELRCDPISGHTALYWYRQSLGQGPEFLIYFQGTGAADDSGLPNDRFFAVRPEGSVSTLKIQRTERGDSAVYLCASSPGQNNSPLHFGNGTRLTVT.

V and J are TRBV15 and TRBJ1-2; D is perhaps TRBD1 (5 bases). CDR3 length: 15 residues. CDR1 LNHNV and CDR2 YYDKDF come from the germline V gene (reference sequence). The ends were cut back, 0 bases at V and 2 bases at J, with 10 bases in the middle. The CDR3 DNA reads TGTGCCACCAGCAGAGATCCAGGGCTAAACTATGGCTACACCTTC. Its protein product is CATSRDPGLNYGYTF. Based on the CDR3 plus reference TRBV15 and TRBJ1-2, the full variable domain is DAMVIQNPRYQVTQFGKPVTLSCSQTLNHNVMYWYQQKSSQAPKLLFHYYDKDFNNEADTPDNFQSRRPNTSFCFLDIRSPGLGDTAMYLCATSRDPGLNYGYTFGSGTRLTVV.